The 2 T cell receptor beta chains given below trace back to one sample, sequenced in a study of spatial heterogeneity in lung cancer. The time point denotes: sample taken at primary tumor resection. Study outcomes and limitations: Tumor mutation count correlated with how many alpha and beta TCRs expanded intratumorally.

The antigens these receptors bind are not known. Via MiXCR, TCRdb re-called the 5' RACE reads, giving one row per CDR3 protein. The sample lists 2,000 to 2,500 distinct CDR3 sequences; 1.1% were seen once. The source material was lung tumor tissue, sampled at surgery. These receptors were obtained from a male donor with early-stage non-small cell lung cancer.

This clonotype is medium-sized. The CDR3 protein is CASSQGEGLKPQHF. In nucleotides, the CDR3 is TGCGCCAGCAGCCAAGGGGAGGGTCTAAAGCCCCAGCATTTT. This chain joins TRBV4-1 and TRBJ1-5; D call uncertain. This CDR3 comprises 14 residues. V was pared by 1 base and J by 8 bases, with 12 bases between. Germline V gives CDR1 MGHRA, CDR2 YSYEKL.

This clonotype is medium-sized (0.01 to 0.1%) by share. The chain joins TRBV4-2 to TRBJ2-2, with a possible D match to TRBD1 (5 bases). The V end lost 8 bases, the J end lost 2 bases, and 15 bases lay between the germline ends. In germline, CDR1 is LGHNA, CDR2 YNFKEQ. The CDR3 is 15 residues long. CDR3 nucleotide sequence: TGTGCCAGCGGGGAAGGGGCGCTTAACACCGGGGAGCTGTTTTTT. Translated: CASGEGALNTGELFF.